The 11 T cell receptor beta chains in this list originate from one sample, sequenced in a study of cytomegalovirus exposure and HLA in healthy donors. Produced via immunoSEQ multiplex PCR; TCRdb's table is partial and in-frame only. In the table there are approximately 120,000 clones, roughly nine tenths of which are singletons. The sequenced sample was PBMCs. The receptors were gathered from a woman between 18 and 30 years old in good health and CMV-seronegative.

The chain employs TRBV6-1 and TRBJ1-5, with a possible D match to TRBD1 (6 bases). Germline CDR1 reads MNHNS; CDR2 reads SASEGT. CDR3 length: 15 amino acids. V lost 3 bases to trimming and J lost 0 bases, with 9 bases between them. The CDR3 nucleotides read TGTGCCAGCAGTGATCAGGGGATTAGCAATCAGCCCCAGCATTTT. Its protein product is CASSDQGISNQPQHF.

V usage is TRBV15 and J usage is TRBJ1-1; D is undetermined. From germline, CDR1 is LNHNV and CDR2 YYDKDF (reference sequence). V was cut by 0 bases and J by 3 bases, with 17 bases left in between. This CDR3 has 17 amino acids. CDR3 bases: TGTGCCACCAGCAGAGATGGGAGTGTTAACGTGGACACTGAAGCTTTCTTT. Its translation is CATSRDGSVNVDTEAFF.

This clone was found once. The chain combines TRBV5-4 with TRBJ2-7; D gene uncertain. The ends were cut back, 4 bases at V and 4 bases at J, with 15 bases in the middle. Germline V gene data show CDR1 as SGHNT and CDR2 as YYREEE (reference sequence). CDR3 length: 14 residues. CDR3 nucleotides: TGTGCCAGCAGCCCTGACCTAGTAGCATACGAGCAGTACTTC. Translated, it gives CASSPDLVAYEQYF.

This clone has just one count. The rearrangement uses TRBV7-9 and TRBJ1-1, with 8 bases matching TRBD1. Looked up from germline, CDR1 is SEHNR and CDR2 is FQNEAQ (reference sequence). The CDR3 extends over 14 amino acids. After removal of 5 bases from V and 2 bases from J, the junction contained 4 bases not matched to a gene. CDR3 region: CASSQQGGNTEAFF. The CDR3 DNA follows: TGTGCCAGCAGCCAACAGGGGGGCAACACTGAAGCTTTCTTT.

This chain connects TRBV5-1 to TRBJ1-5; D remains unclear. Germline CDR1 reads SGHRS; CDR2 reads YFSETQ. The CDR3 loop spans 13 amino acids. Between the trimmed V and J ends, which lost 5 bases and 4 bases, there was a span of 10 bases. CDR3: CASSWGDNQPQHF. The CDR3 nucleotides are TGCGCCAGCAGTTGGGGAGATAATCAGCCCCAGCATTTT.

This clone occurred a few times. This chain connects TRBV5-1 to TRBJ1-6, with 9 bases aligning to TRBD1. Looked up from germline, CDR1 is SGHRS and CDR2 is YFSETQ. With V trimmed by 4 bases and J by 8 bases, 4 bases remained unmatched. The CDR3 contains 14 residues. This CDR3 reads CASSIDRGDSPLHF. CDR3 sequence (DNA): TGCGCCAGCAGCATAGACAGGGGGGATTCACCCCTCCACTTT.

This chain links TRBV30 with TRBJ2-7; D might be TRBD2 (5 bases). The CDR3 runs 12 residues. V lost 1 base, J lost 2 bases, and 6 bases lay in between. Looked up from germline, CDR1 is GTSNPN and CDR2 is SVGIG (reference sequence). The CDR3 nucleotides read TGTGCCTGGAGTGCCGGGACCTACGAGCAGTACTTC. Its protein is CAWSAGTYEQYF.

V usage is TRBV14 and J usage is TRBJ2-3; D gene unclear. Germline CDR1 is SGHDN and CDR2 is FVKESK. This CDR3 is 12 amino acids long. The V end lost 6 bases, the J end lost 6 bases, and 10 bases lay between the germline ends. CDR3: CASSPPSDTQYF. CDR3 bases: TGTGCCAGCAGTCCCCCCTCCGATACGCAGTATTTT. Using reference TRBV14 and TRBJ2-3 for the parts outside the CDR3, the full variable domain is EAGVTQFPSHSVIEKGQTVTLRCDPISGHDNLYWYRRVMGKEIKFLLHFVKESKQDESGMPNNRFLAERTGGTYSTLKVQPAELEDSGVYFCASSPPSDTQYFGPGTRLTVL.

In DNA form, the CDR3 reads TGCGCCAGCAGTGAGTCGACTAGCGGGAGACAGTACTTC. This sequence encodes CASSESTSGRQYF. The chain couples TRBV10-1 to TRBJ2-7; 12 positions agree with TRBD2. Germline V gene sequence: CDR1 WNHNN, CDR2 SYGVQD (reference sequence). V lost 0 bases and J lost 10; bases outside the gene matches: 1. The CDR3 loop spans 13 amino acids.

This clone was counted a single time. The chain has TRBV15 and TRBJ2-7; D gene ambiguous. The germline V gene encodes CDR1 LNHNV and CDR2 YYDKDF (reference sequence). The CDR3 contains 13 residues. The ends were cut back, 8 bases at V and 5 bases at J, with 16 bases in the middle. The CDR3 here is CATGLGVRDEQYF. Written as DNA, the CDR3 is TGTGCCACCGGTCTTGGAGTACGCGACGAGCAGTACTTC.

CDR3 amino acids: CASSPGTGSREQYV. The CDR3 nucleotides are TGTGCCAGCAGCCCCGGGACAGGATCAAGAGAGCAGTACGTC. The rearrangement joins TRBV6-5 to TRBJ2-7, with 8 bases lining up with TRBD1. There are 14 residues in the CDR3. Trimming cost V 6 bases and J 7 bases; bases outside gene matches: 11. Germline V gene sequence: CDR1 MNHEY, CDR2 SVGAGI.